The 4 T cell receptor beta chains below come from one sample, sequenced in a study of patients and donors after allogeneic stem cell transplantation (dated by TCRdb to 2020 to 2021). The method was RT-PCR. The sample was run on a NextSeq 550. TCRdb passed the public sequencing reads through fastp at Q25 and MiXCR, retaining productive beta sequences. CDR3 protein sequences are deduplicated, and each keeps its most common genes and DNA. Within this sample are 200,000 to 250,000 distinct CDR3 sequences, with less than 50% of them counted one time only. Together, the top ten hold around 10% of the sample. The material sequenced was blood, either unsorted or a sorted T cell fraction (not recorded which). The receptors were sampled from a human donor who was either an allogeneic HSCT recipient or a stem cell or donor lymphocyte infusion donor (not recorded which). It is not recorded whose cells these are; they may come from a transplant donor.

V is TRBV4-3 and J is TRBJ2-2; D is unresolved. Germline V gives CDR1 LGHNA, CDR2 YSLEER. This CDR3 has 13 amino acids. V was trimmed by 0 bases and J by 8 bases, leaving 7 bases between them. In DNA form, the CDR3 reads TGCGCCAGCAGCCAAGACTCAGGAGGGGAGCTGTTTTTT. Residues: CASSQDSGGELFF.

This clonotype was recorded once. V is TRBV24-1 and J is TRBJ1-2; the match to TRBD1 covers 7 bases. The CDR3 has 16 residues. V lost 3 bases, J lost 2 bases, and 8 bases stayed unmatched. Germline CDR1 is KGHDR and CDR2 is SFDVKD. The CDR3, as DNA: TGTGCCACCAGTGATACCGGCGCACAGGGGAACTATGGCTACACCTTC. Protein sequence: CATSDTGAQGNYGYTF.

The gene calls are TRBV12-3 or TRBV12-4 and TRBJ1-1; the match to TRBD1 covers 7 bases. Trimming took 5 bases from V and 1 from J; bases not matched to a gene: 4. The CDR3 runs to 14 residues. The CDR3 region is CASSVDRANTEAFF. CDR3 sequence (DNA): TGTGCCAGCAGTGTTGACAGGGCGAACACTGAAGCTTTCTTT.

The chain employs TRBV6-1 and TRBJ1-1, with D possibly being TRBD1 (5 bases). CDR1 and CDR2 from the germline V gene are MNHNS and SASEGT. This CDR3 comprises 11 residues. The V and J ends lost 6 bases and 10 bases respectively, with 12 bases between them. The chain's CDR3 is CASRIKGRAFF. The CDR3 nucleotides are TGTGCCAGCAGGATTAAGGGACGAGCTTTCTTT.